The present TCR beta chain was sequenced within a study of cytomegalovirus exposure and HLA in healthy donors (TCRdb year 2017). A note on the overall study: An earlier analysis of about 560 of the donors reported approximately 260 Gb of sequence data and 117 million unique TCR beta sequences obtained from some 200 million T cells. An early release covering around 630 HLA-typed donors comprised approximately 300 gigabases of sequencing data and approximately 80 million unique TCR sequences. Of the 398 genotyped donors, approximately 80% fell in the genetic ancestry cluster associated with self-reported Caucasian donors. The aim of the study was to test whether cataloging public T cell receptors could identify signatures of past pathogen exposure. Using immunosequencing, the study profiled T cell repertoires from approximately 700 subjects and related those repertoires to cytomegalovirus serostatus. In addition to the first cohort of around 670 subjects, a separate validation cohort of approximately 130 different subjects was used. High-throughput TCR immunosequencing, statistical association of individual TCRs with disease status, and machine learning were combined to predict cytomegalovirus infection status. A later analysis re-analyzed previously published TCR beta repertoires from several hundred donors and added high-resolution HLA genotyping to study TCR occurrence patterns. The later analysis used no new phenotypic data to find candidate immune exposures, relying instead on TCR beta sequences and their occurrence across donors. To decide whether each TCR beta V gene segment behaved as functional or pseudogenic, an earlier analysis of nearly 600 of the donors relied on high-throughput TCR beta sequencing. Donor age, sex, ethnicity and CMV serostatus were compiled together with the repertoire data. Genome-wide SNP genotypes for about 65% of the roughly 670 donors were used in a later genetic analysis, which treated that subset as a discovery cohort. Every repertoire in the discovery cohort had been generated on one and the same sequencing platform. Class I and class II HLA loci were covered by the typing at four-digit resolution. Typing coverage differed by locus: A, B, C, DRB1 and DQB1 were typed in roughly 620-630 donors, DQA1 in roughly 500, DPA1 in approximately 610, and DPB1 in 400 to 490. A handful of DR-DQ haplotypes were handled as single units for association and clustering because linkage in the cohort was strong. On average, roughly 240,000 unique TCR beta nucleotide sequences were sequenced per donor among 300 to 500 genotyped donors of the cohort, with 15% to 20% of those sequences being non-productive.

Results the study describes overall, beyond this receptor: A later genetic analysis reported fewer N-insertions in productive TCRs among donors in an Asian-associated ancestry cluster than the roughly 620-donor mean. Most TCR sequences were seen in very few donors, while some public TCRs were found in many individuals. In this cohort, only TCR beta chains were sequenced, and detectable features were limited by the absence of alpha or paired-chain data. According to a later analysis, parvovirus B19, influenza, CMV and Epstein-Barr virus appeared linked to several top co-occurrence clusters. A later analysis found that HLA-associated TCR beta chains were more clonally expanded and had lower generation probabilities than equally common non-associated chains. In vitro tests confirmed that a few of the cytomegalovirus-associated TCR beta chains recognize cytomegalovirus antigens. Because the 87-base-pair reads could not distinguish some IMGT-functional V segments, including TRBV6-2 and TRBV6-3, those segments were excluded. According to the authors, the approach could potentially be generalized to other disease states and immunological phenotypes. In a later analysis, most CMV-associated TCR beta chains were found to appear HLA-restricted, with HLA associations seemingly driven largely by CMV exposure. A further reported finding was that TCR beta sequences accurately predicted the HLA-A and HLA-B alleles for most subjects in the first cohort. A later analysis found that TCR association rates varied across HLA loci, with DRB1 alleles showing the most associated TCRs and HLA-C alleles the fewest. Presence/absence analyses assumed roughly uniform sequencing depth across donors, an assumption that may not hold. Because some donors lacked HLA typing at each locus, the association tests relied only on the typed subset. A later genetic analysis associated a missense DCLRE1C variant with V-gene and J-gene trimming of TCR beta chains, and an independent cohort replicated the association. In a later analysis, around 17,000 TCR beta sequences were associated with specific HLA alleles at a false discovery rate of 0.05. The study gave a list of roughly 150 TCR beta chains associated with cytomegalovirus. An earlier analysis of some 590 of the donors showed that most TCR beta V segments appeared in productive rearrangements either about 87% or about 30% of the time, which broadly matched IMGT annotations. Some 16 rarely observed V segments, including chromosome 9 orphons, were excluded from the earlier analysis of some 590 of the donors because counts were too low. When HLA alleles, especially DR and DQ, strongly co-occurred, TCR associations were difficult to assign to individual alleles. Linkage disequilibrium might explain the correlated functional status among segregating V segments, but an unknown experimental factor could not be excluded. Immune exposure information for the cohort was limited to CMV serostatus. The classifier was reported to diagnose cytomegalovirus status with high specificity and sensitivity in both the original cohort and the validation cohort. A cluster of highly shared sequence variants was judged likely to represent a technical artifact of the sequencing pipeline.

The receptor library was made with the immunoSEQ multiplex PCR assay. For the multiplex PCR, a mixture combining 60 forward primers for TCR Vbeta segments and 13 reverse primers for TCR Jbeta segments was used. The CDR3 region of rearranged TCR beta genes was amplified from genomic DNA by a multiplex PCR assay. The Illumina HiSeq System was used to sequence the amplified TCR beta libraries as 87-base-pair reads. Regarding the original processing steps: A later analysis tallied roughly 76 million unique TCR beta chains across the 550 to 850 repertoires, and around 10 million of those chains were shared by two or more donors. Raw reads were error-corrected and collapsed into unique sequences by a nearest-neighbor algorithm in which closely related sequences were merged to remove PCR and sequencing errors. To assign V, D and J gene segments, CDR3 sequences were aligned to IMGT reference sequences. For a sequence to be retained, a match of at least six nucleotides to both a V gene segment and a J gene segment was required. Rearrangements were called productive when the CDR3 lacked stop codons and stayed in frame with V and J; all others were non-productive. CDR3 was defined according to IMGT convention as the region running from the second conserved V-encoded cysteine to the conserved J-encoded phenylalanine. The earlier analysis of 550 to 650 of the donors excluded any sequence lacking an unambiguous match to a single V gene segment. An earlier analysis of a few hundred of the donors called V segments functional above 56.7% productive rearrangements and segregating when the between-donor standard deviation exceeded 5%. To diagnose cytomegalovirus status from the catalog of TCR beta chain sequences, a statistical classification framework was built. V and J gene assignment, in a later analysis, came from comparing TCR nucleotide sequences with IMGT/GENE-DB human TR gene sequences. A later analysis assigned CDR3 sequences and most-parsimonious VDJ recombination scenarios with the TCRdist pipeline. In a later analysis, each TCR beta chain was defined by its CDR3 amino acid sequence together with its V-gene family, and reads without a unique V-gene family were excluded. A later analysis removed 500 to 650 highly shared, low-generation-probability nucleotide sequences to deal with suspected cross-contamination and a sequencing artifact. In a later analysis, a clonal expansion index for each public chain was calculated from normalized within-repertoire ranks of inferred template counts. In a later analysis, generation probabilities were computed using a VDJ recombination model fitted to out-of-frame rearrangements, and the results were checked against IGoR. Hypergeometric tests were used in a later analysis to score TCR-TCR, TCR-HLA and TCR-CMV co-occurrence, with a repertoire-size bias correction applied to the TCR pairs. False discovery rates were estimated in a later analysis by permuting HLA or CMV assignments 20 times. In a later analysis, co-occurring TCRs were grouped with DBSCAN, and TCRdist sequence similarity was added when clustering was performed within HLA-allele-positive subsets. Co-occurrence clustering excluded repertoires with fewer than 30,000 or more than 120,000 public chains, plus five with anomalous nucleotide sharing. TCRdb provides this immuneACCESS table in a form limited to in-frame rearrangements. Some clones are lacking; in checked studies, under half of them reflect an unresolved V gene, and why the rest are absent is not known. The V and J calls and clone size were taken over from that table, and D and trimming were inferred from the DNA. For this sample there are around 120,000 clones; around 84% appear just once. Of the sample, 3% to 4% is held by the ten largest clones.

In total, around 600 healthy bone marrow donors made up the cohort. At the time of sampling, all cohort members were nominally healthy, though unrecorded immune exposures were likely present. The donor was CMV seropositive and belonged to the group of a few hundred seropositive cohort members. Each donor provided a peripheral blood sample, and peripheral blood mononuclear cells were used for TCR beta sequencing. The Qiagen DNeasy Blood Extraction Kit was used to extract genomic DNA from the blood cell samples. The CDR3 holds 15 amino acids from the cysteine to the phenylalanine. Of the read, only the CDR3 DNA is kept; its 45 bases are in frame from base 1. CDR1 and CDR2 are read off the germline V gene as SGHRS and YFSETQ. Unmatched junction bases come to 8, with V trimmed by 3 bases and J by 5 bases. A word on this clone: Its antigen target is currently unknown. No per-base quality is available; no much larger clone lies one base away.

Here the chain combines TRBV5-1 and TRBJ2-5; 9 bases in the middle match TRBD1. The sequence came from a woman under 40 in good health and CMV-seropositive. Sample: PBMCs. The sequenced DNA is TGCGCCAGCAGCTCTGTACAGGGGGCGCAGGAGACCCAGTACTTC. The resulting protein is CASSSVQGAQETQYF. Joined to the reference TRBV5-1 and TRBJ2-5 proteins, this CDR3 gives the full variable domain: KAGVTQTPRYLIKTRGQQVTLSCSPISGHRSVSWYQQTPGQGLQFLFEYFSETQRNKGNFPGRFSGRQFSNSRSEMNVSTLELGDSALYLCASSSVQGAQETQYFGPGTRLLVL.